The rows below give T cell receptor beta chains drawn from one sample of a study of blood T cell repertoires in COVID-19. Assay used: immunoSEQ multiplex PCR; TCRdb lists only in-frame clones, some missing. The data show roughly 200,000 clones, with over 80% seen just once and 10% held by the top ten. The sample comprised PBMCs or T cells enriched from blood (not recorded which). These receptors all come from a man younger than 35 with acute COVID-19. Both conserved end residues are part of each CDR3. A D gene is named only where the DNA matches it firmly. Some rows have no size entry. The others give once, few or many, or a class for an expanded clone.

size: -
J: TRBJ1-4
V: TRBV19
D: -
DNA: TGTGCCAGTACCTGGGGACACGCTTCGAATGAAAAACTGTTTTTT
CDR3: CASTWGHASNEKLFF

size: -
J: TRBJ1-6
V: TRBV7-3
D: TRBD1
DNA: TGTGCCAGCAGCTACAGGGGCTATAATTCACCCCTCCACTTT
CDR3: CASSYRGYNSPLHF

size: -
J: TRBJ2-7
V: TRBV11-2
D: TRBD2
DNA: TGTGCCAGCAGCAAAGGGGAGGGGAGGCCCTACGAGCAGTACTTC
CDR3: CASSKGEGRPYEQYF

size: -
J: TRBJ2-7
V: TRBV29-1
D: -
DNA: TGCAGCGTTGAAGAAGAGAGGTCCTCTTCCCTCGAGCAGTACTTC
CDR3: CSVEEERSSSLEQYF

size: -
J: TRBJ2-2
V: TRBV28
D: TRBD1
DNA: TGTGCCAGCAGACAGGGGTACACCGGGGAGCTGTTTTTT
CDR3: CASRQGYTGELFF

size: -
J: TRBJ2-7
V: TRBV29-1
D: -
DNA: TGCAGCGTTGATACAACAGGGTTCGAGCAGTACTTC
CDR3: CSVDTTGFEQYF

size: -
J: TRBJ2-7
V: TRBV6-6
D: -
DNA: TGTGCCAGCACAGGGGTCGGCCTCTACGAGCAGTACTTC
CDR3: CASTGVGLYEQYF

size: -
J: TRBJ1-1
V: TRBV12-5
D: -
DNA: TGTGCTAGTGGTTTAGCCGCAGGGGAAGTGAGTGAAGCTTTCTTT
CDR3: CASGLAAGEVSEAFF

size: once
J: TRBJ2-1
V: TRBV3-1/TRBV3-2
D: TRBD2
DNA: TGTGCCAGCAGCCAAGTTTGGTCTAGCGGGAAAAACAATGAGCAGTTCTTC
CDR3: CASSQVWSSGKNNEQFF

size: -
J: TRBJ1-2
V: TRBV2
D: TRBD1
DNA: TGTGCCAGCAGTGATCCCCGACAGGGGACTAACTATGGCTACACCTTC
CDR3: CASSDPRQGTNYGYTF

size: -
J: TRBJ2-1
V: TRBV12-2
D: -
DNA: TGTGCAAGTCGCTTAGAAAATCCTTCTAGCGAACAACGCTTCTATGAGCAGTTCTTC
CDR3: CASRLENPSSEQRFYEQFF

size: -
J: TRBJ1-2
V: TRBV5-4
D: TRBD1
DNA: TGTGCCAGCAGCCCACAGGGGGGAGAGGGCTACACCTTC
CDR3: CASSPQGGEGYTF

size: -
J: TRBJ2-3
V: TRBV5-8
D: -
DNA: TGTGCCAGCAGCTTATCGGGAGACACAGATACGCAGTATTTT
CDR3: CASSLSGDTDTQYF

size: -
J: TRBJ2-3
V: TRBV11-3
D: -
DNA: TGTGCCAGCAGCTCTACGCTCACAGATACGCAGTATTTT
CDR3: CASSSTLTDTQYF